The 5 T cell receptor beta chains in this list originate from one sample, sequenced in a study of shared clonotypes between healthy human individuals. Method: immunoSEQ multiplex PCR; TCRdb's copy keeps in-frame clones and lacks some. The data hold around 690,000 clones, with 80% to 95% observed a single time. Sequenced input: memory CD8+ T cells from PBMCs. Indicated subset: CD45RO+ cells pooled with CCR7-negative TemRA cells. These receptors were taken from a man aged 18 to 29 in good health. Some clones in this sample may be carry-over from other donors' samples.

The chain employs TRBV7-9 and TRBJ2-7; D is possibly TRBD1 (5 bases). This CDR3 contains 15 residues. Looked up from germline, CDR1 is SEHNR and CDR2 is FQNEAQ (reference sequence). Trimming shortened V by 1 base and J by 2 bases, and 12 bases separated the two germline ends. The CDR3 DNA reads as TGTGCCAGCAGCTTAGGCCCACAGGTAACCTACGAGCAGTACTTC. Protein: CASSLGPQVTYEQYF. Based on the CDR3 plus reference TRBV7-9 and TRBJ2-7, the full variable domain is DTGVSQNPRHKITKRGQNVTFRCDPISEHNRLYWYRQTLGQGPEFLTYFQNEAQLEKSRLLSDRFSAERPKGSFSTLEIQRTEQGDSAMYLCASSLGPQVTYEQYFGPGTRLTVT.

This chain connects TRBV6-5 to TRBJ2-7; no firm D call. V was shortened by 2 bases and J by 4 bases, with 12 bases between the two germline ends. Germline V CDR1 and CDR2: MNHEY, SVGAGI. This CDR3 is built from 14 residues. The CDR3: CASSYGPGGYEQYF. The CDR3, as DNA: TGTGCCAGCAGTTACGGCCCCGGTGGTTACGAGCAGTACTTC.

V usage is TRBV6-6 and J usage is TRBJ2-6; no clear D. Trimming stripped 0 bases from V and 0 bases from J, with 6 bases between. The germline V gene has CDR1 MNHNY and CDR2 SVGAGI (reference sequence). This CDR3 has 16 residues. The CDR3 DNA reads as TGTGCCAGCAGTTACTCGCACAGCTCTGGGGCCAACGTCCTGACTTTC. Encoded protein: CASSYSHSSGANVLTF.

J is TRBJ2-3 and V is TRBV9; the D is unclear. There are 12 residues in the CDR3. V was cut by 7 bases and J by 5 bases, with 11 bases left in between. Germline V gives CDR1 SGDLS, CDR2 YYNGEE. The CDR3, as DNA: TGTGCCAGCCTCGGCTTTGGAGATACGCAGTATTTT. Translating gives CASLGFGDTQYF.

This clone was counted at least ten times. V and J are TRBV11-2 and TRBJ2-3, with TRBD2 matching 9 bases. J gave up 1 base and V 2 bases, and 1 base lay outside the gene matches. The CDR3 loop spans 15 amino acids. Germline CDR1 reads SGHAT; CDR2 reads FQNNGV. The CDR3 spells CASSLRLAGTDTQYF. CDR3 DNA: TGTGCCAGCAGCTTAAGACTAGCGGGCACAGATACGCAGTATTTT.